A single sample gave rise to the 20 T cell receptor beta chains below, sequenced in a study of early T cells in non-severe SARS-CoV-2 infection. MiXCR was run by TCRdb on the 5' RACE reads, yielding one entry per CDR3 protein. The sample holds about 48,000 distinct CDR3 sequences; about 9.8% are singletons and the top ten take roughly 8%. Sequenced sample: whole blood. These receptors originate from an adult who was a healthcare worker with PCR-confirmed SARS-CoV-2 infection or an uninfected control (not recorded which).

This clonotype turned up a few times. The genes are TRBV5-1 and TRBJ2-7, with a weak D call TRBD2 (6 bases). The V end lost 4 bases, the J end lost 0 bases, and 14 bases lay between the germline ends. The germline CDR1 and CDR2 sequences are SGHRS and YFSETQ. The CDR3 runs to 15 residues. CDR3 protein: CASSPTGTVSYEQYF. The DNA for the CDR3 is TGCGCCAGCAGCCCTACCGGGACTGTCTCCTACGAGCAGTACTTC.

The J gene is TRBJ2-7, the V gene TRBV28; TRBD1 might be the D (5 bases). Deletions cut 7 bases from V and 1 base from J, with 8 bases between. The CDR3 is made up of 12 amino acids. Germline V lookup: CDR1 MDHEN, CDR2 SYDVKM. CDR3 DNA sequence: TGTGCCAGCACCAAGGGGTCCTACGAGCAGTACTTC. Amino acid sequence: CASTKGSYEQYF. Based on the CDR3 plus reference TRBV28 and TRBJ2-7, the full variable domain is DVKVTQSSRYLVKRTGEKVFLECVQDMDHENMFWYRQDPGLGLRLIYFSYDVKMKEKGDIPEGYSVSREKKERFSLILESASTNQTSMYLCASTKGSYEQYFGPGTRLTVT.

This clonotype was seen only a few times. The genes are TRBV12-3 or TRBV12-4 and TRBJ1-1; D is undetermined. Trimming took 5 bases from V and 1 from J, leaving 17 bases between them. The CDR3 spans 16 residues. The CDR3 here is CASSEGRGRSNTEAFF. The CDR3 nucleotides are TGTGCCAGCAGTGAAGGTCGGGGAAGGTCGAACACTGAAGCTTTCTTT.

This clonotype was detected ten times or more. The V call is TRBV7-2, the J call TRBJ1-1, with unresolved D. Trimming stripped 3 bases from V and 4 bases from J, with 12 bases between. The CDR3 sequence is 14 residues long. CDR1 is SGHTA, CDR2 FQGNSA, per germline. The CDR3 here is CASSFDAAGTEAFF. As DNA, the CDR3 is TGTGCCAGCAGCTTTGACGCCGCGGGCACTGAAGCTTTCTTT.

The V call is TRBV7-8, the J call TRBJ1-4; D call uncertain. The CDR3 is 15 amino acids. Trimming stripped 2 bases from V and 3 bases from J, with 10 bases between. Germline assignment: CDR1 SGHVS and CDR2 FQNEAQ. The CDR3 here is CASSLSINANEKLFF. The CDR3, as DNA: TGTGCCAGCAGCTTATCAATTAATGCTAATGAAAAACTGTTTTTT.

Notes on this clonotype: At one boundary the junction diverges from the germline segment, which might be a read error. V gene TRBV3-1 combines with J gene TRBJ2-7, with 7 positions matching TRBD2. This CDR3 has 16 amino acids. Germline assignment: CDR1 LGHDT and CDR2 YNNKEL (reference sequence). The CDR3 reads CANSQMASGTSYEQYF. CDR3 DNA: TGTGCCAACAGCCAAATGGCTAGCGGAACCTCCTACGAGCAGTACTTC.

This rearrangement joins TRBV18 to TRBJ2-6, with TRBD1 as a possible D gene (6 bases). V was cut by 3 bases and J by 1 base, with 7 bases left in between. Germline-derived CDR1 and CDR2 are KGHSH and LQKENI. The CDR3 spans 15 residues. CDR3 in amino acids: CASSPRGSGANVLTF. The CDR3 DNA is TGTGCCAGCTCACCCAGGGGTTCTGGGGCCAACGTCCTGACTTTC.

This clonotype has ten or more counts. This chain joins TRBV20-1 and TRBJ2-1; tentatively, D is TRBD1 or TRBD2 (5 bases each). CDR3 length: 13 residues. The V end was cut by 6 bases, the J end by 6 bases, with 15 bases between. CDR1 and CDR2 from the germline V gene are DFQATT and SNEGSKA (reference sequence). CDR3 loop: CSADLQGPNEQFF. CDR3 DNA sequence: TGCAGTGCCGACCTTCAGGGACCCAATGAGCAGTTCTTC.

The chain carries TRBV29-1 and TRBJ1-1; no reliable D call. From germline, CDR1 is SQVTM and CDR2 ANQGSEA. This CDR3 is built from 11 residues. Trimming removed 3 bases from V and 0 bases from J, with 2 bases in between. The CDR3 protein is CSVELNTEAFF. Here the CDR3 DNA reads TGCAGCGTTGAGCTGAACACTGAAGCTTTCTTT.

Ten or more counts support this clonotype. J is TRBJ1-6 and V is TRBV27; TRBD1 agrees at 7 bases. Germline-derived CDR1 and CDR2 are MNHEY and SMNVEV (reference sequence). This CDR3 is 16 amino acids long. The V and J ends lost 5 bases and 9 bases, in that order; junction bases with no gene match: 13. CDR3 nucleotides: TGTGCCAGCAGTCCGGGGACAGCCCTTCTAGGTTCACCCCTCCACTTT. Its protein is CASSPGTALLGSPLHF.

The chain is built from TRBV2 and TRBJ2-2, with 7 bases identical to TRBD2. This CDR3 has 16 amino acids. From germline, CDR1 is SNHLY and CDR2 FYNNEI. Trimming cost V 6 bases and J 4 bases; bases outside gene matches: 11. The CDR3 coding sequence is TGTGCCAGCAGCTCCCAAGCGGGAAAGGGCACCGGGGAGCTGTTTTTT. This sequence encodes CASSSQAGKGTGELFF.

This clonotype showed up many times. The chain has TRBV29-1 and TRBJ2-7, with 11 bases fitting TRBD2. V trimming: 6 bases; J trimming: 3 bases; junction bases outside the gene matches: 4. The CDR3 consists of 13 residues. CDR1 SQVTM and CDR2 ANQGSEA come from the germline V gene. Here the CDR3 reads CSVGTSGYYEQYF. The CDR3 nucleotides are TGCAGCGTGGGGACTAGCGGATACTACGAGCAGTACTTC.

The chain links TRBV7-2 to TRBJ2-7; perhaps D is TRBD1 or TRBD2 (5 bases each). V lost 5 bases, J lost 7 bases, and 12 bases lay in between. The CDR3 is 12 amino acids. CDR1 and CDR2 (germline): SGHTA, FQGNSA. The CDR3: CASSRLGVEQYF. The CDR3 coding sequence is TGTGCCAGCAGCCGACTGGGGGTAGAGCAGTACTTC. Filled out from reference TRBV7-2 and TRBJ2-7, the complete variable domain reads GAGVSQSPSNKVTEKGKDVELRCDPISGHTALYWYRQSLGQGLEFLIYFQGNSAPDKSGLPSDRFSAERTGGSVSTLTIQRTQQEDSAVYLCASSRLGVEQYFGPGTRLTVT.

This clonotype showed up many times. V is TRBV12-3 or TRBV12-4 and J is TRBJ2-5; TRBD2 matches at 15 bases. Unmatched junction bases numbered 4, after V lost 6 bases and J lost 5 bases. The CDR3 has 15 residues. The CDR3 coding sequence is TGTGCCAGCAGCAGGACTAGCGGGAGGGCGGAGACCCAGTACTTC. It is translated as CASSRTSGRAETQYF.

The chain links TRBV30 to TRBJ2-1; maybe TRBD2 (6 bases). This CDR3 comprises 13 residues. CDR1 and CDR2 from the germline V gene are GTSNPN and SVGIG (reference sequence). Trimming took 5 bases from V and 0 from J, leaving 8 bases between them. The CDR3 protein is CAWAGSSYNEQFF. CDR3 bases: TGTGCCTGGGCGGGGAGCTCCTACAATGAGCAGTTCTTC.

This clonotype was detected a few times. This CDR3 is CATSDPLSSSPDEQYF. As DNA, the CDR3 is TGTGCCACCAGTGACCCACTAAGCTCATCACCCGACGAGCAGTACTTC. This rearrangement joins TRBV24-1 to TRBJ2-7; D gene unclear. V lost 4 bases to trimming and J lost 5 bases, with 20 bases between them. This CDR3 comprises 16 residues. Germline lookup yields CDR1 KGHDR and CDR2 SFDVKD.

Many counts were recorded for this clonotype. V is TRBV27 and J is TRBJ1-1; D not certain. CDR3 length: 17 residues. The V and J ends lost 4 bases and 1 base respectively, with 19 bases between them. In germline, CDR1 is MNHEY, CDR2 SMNVEV (reference sequence). CDR3 in DNA: TGTGCCAGCAGTTCCCCCCCTTTTACCGACAAGAACACTGAAGCTTTCTTT. Residues: CASSSPPFTDKNTEAFF.

This clonotype has a handful of counts. The chain carries TRBV15 and TRBJ2-7; D not resolved. Germline CDR1 is LNHNV and CDR2 is YYDKDF (reference sequence). This CDR3 has 12 amino acids. Trimming shortened V by 0 bases and J by 6 bases, and 6 bases separated the two germline ends. CDR3 in amino acids: CATSRESGEQYF. As DNA, the CDR3 is TGTGCCACCAGCAGAGAATCGGGCGAGCAGTACTTC.

This clonotype was picked up a small number of times. The V and J genes are TRBV7-2 and TRBJ1-2; D uncertain. This CDR3 is 14 amino acids long. V lost 5 bases and J lost 5, with 15 bases in between. Germline V gene sequence: CDR1 SGHTA, CDR2 FQGNSA. CDR3 in DNA: TGTGCCAGCAGCCCGTCAGTGGCCCCGTATGGCTACACCTTC. Translated, it gives CASSPSVAPYGYTF.

This clonotype was detected ten times or more. The chain joins TRBV7-2 to TRBJ1-1, with D uncertain. Trimming cost V 5 bases and J 7 bases, with 14 bases left between them. This CDR3 is built from 13 residues. CDR1 SGHTA and CDR2 FQGNSA come from the germline V gene. This CDR3 reads CASSPQRSGEAFF. As DNA, the CDR3 is TGTGCCAGCAGCCCCCAAAGGTCAGGTGAAGCTTTCTTT.